This TCR beta chain derives from a study of regulatory T cells in long-lasting Graves disease. The CDR3 is 15 amino acids. CDR1 and CDR2 from the germline V gene are SGHTA and FQGTGA. Losses at the gene ends were 5 bases for V and 2 bases for J; bases not matched to a gene: 3. Time point described: newly diagnosed GD, antithyroid drugs for less than 3 months. RNA extracted from PBMCs served as the sequencing template. In building TCR beta libraries, iRepertoire HTBI primers were used together with Arm-PCR of CDR3 regions. Each CDR3 protein gets one entry after TCRdb re-called the multiplex PCR reads with MiXCR. The sample consists of 400,000 to 550,000 distinct CDR3 sequences, more than 12% of them appearing once. The same specimen was also included in a second study, on T cells in Graves' hyperthyroidism and ophthalmopathy. That work adds: In the first-round RT-PCR of the TCR CDR3, the HTBI primer set was used. The blood repertoire included most of the expanded thyroid clonotypes above 0.001.

The sequencing here drew on peripheral blood mononuclear cells (PBMCs), taken at new diagnosis, from a patient treated with antithyroid drugs. The receptor comes from a woman aged 30 to 39 with Graves disease. This chain connects TRBV7-3 to TRBJ2-1, with 10 positions matching TRBD2. CDR3 DNA sequence: TGTGCCAGCAGCCTAGCGGGAGCCACCTACAATGAGCAGTTCTTC. The encoded protein is CASSLAGATYNEQFF.